Presented here are 22 T cell receptor beta chains from one specimen sequenced in a study of T cells in localized non-small cell lung cancer. Assay: immunoSEQ multiplex PCR; the TCRdb copy retains only in-frame clones and omits some. Of approximately 81,000 clones in the sample, roughly 91% were seen once. The sequenced sample was peripheral blood, obtained before any cancer treatment. These receptors all come from a woman aged 40-75 years with stage I squamous cell lung carcinoma.

The chain combines TRBV5-4 with TRBJ2-1, with 9 nucleotides matching TRBD2. V was clipped by 4 bases and J by 7 bases; unmatched bases: 15. There are 17 residues in the CDR3. The germline CDR1 and CDR2 sequences are SGHNT and YYREEE (reference sequence). Here the CDR3 reads CASSRTLNSGGPNEQFF. DNA for the CDR3: TGTGCCAGCAGCCGGACTCTTAATAGCGGGGGCCCTAATGAGCAGTTCTTC.

This rearrangement joins TRBV19 to TRBJ2-7; 8 bases line up with TRBD1. J was trimmed by 0 bases and V by 5 bases; bases with no gene match: 3. CDR1 LNHDA and CDR2 SQIVND come from the germline V gene (reference sequence). The CDR3 totals 14 residues. CDR3 region: CASSRTGLSYEQYF. The CDR3 DNA is TGTGCCAGTAGTCGGACAGGGCTCTCCTACGAGCAGTACTTC.

The rearrangement uses TRBV23-1 and TRBJ2-7; D is ambiguous. TRBV23-1 is annotated as an ORF whose role is uncertain. The CDR3 has 9 amino acids. V was pared by 9 bases and J by 7 bases, with 7 bases between. In nucleotides, the CDR3 is TGCGCCAGACCGACAGAGCAGTACTTC. This codes for CARPTEQYF.

This clone was observed once. The V call is TRBV19, the J call TRBJ2-1; 9 nucleotides line up with TRBD2. The CDR3 sequence is 21 residues long. Germline V gene lookup returns CDR1 LNHDA and CDR2 SQIVND (reference sequence). After removal of 1 base from V and 2 bases from J, the junction contained 18 bases not matched to a gene. CDR3 coding DNA: TGTGCCAGTAGTATAGTTGCAACCGAATGGACTAGCGAAGGGGCCTACAATGAGCAGTTCTTC. This gives the protein CASSIVATEWTSEGAYNEQFF.

The gene calls are TRBV7-3 and TRBJ2-3; D remains ambiguous. Trimming removed 5 bases from V and 6 bases from J, with 12 bases in between. The germline V gene encodes CDR1 SGHTA and CDR2 FQGTGA. This CDR3 is 13 amino acids long. The CDR3 DNA reads TGTGCCAGCAGCGCCGTGGGGTATGATACGCAGTATTTT. Residues: CASSAVGYDTQYF.

The chain uses TRBV5-1 and TRBJ2-3, with D uncertain. Germline V CDR1 and CDR2: SGHRS, YFSETQ. Trimming left V 0 bases short and J 2 bases short, with 7 bases between. The CDR3 is 14 amino acids. DNA for the CDR3: TGCGCCAGCAGCTTGGGACACCCCACAGATACGCAGTATTTT. Translation: CASSLGHPTDTQYF.

This sequence joins TRBV30 and TRBJ1-5; 7 bases line up with TRBD1. This CDR3 spans 13 amino acids. Germline V gene data show CDR1 as GTSNPN and CDR2 as SVGIG (reference sequence). V lost 2 bases, J lost 6 bases, and 4 bases stayed unmatched. The CDR3 DNA follows: TGTGCCTGGAGTCGACAGGGCACTCAGCCCCAGCATTTT. It specifies CAWSRQGTQPQHF.

The chain uses TRBV2 and TRBJ1-5; D call uncertain. This CDR3 is 15 amino acids long. The germline CDR1 and CDR2 sequences are SNHLY and FYNNEI. Trimming removed 1 base at V and 4 bases at J, with 11 bases between. The CDR3 nucleotides are TGTGCCAGCAGTGAAGGGGGTTCACGGAATCAGCCCCAGCATTTT. Its protein product is CASSEGGSRNQPQHF.

In this sample, this clone turned up a few times. The chain recombines TRBV6-4 with TRBJ2-7, with 7 bases aligning to TRBD1. CDR3 size: 14 residues. Germline-derived CDR1 and CDR2 are MRHNA and SNTAGT. V gave up 0 bases and J gave up 3 bases; unmatched junction bases: 2. The CDR3 coding sequence is TGTGCCAGCAGTGACTCGGGGGACAGCTACGAGCAGTACTTC. It yields the protein CASSDSGDSYEQYF.

This chain joins TRBV19 and TRBJ2-3; no clear D gene. Per germline, CDR1 LNHDA and CDR2 SQIVND (reference sequence). The CDR3 length is 11 residues. The V and J ends lost 4 bases and 5 bases respectively, with 4 bases between them. The CDR3: CASSKRDTQYF. CDR3 DNA sequence: TGTGCCAGTAGTAAAAGAGATACGCAGTATTTT.

The chain couples TRBV20-1 to TRBJ2-1, with D possibly being TRBD1 (6 bases). This CDR3 is 10 amino acids long. Germline loops: CDR1 DFQATT, CDR2 SNEGSKA (reference sequence). The V gene lost 6 bases and the J gene lost 11 bases, with 11 bases spanning the gap. The CDR3 loop is CSATQGKQFF. The CDR3 nucleotides are TGCAGTGCCACACAGGGAAAGCAGTTCTTC.

The rearrangement uses TRBV9 and TRBJ1-3, with TRBD1 as a possible D gene (5 bases). The V end lost 0 bases, the J end lost 4 bases, and 11 bases lay between the germline ends. This CDR3 spans 15 amino acids. CDR1 and CDR2 (germline): SGDLS, YYNGEE. CDR3: CASSVGRGSGNTIYF. As DNA, the CDR3 is TGTGCCAGCAGCGTAGGGAGGGGATCGGGAAACACCATATATTTT.

In this sample, this clone turned up a few times. V usage is TRBV5-4 and J usage is TRBJ2-7, with TRBD2 matching 7 bases. Germline CDR1 reads SGHNT; CDR2 reads YYREEE (reference sequence). With 3 bases clipped from V and 1 base from J, the junction kept 7 bases outside the gene matches. The CDR3 consists of 15 residues. CDR3 DNA: TGTGCCAGCAGCTCCGCCAGGGAGGGATCCTACGAGCAGTACTTC. Encoded protein: CASSSAREGSYEQYF.

The J gene is TRBJ2-5, the V gene TRBV11-2; 10 nucleotides line up with TRBD2. V gave up 0 bases and J gave up 7 bases; unmatched junction bases: 14. Looked up from germline, CDR1 is SGHAT and CDR2 is FQNNGV. The CDR3 is made up of 18 amino acids. This CDR3 reads CASSLDQGASGGIGTQYF. The CDR3 DNA follows: TGTGCCAGCAGCTTAGATCAGGGGGCTAGCGGGGGTATTGGGACCCAGTACTTC.

The chain couples TRBV6-6 to TRBJ2-2, with 9 bases fitting TRBD1. Germline CDR1 reads MNHNY; CDR2 reads SVGAGI (reference sequence). CDR3 length: 15 residues. V dropped 8 bases and J dropped 6; count of bases not matched to a gene: 10. The CDR3 sequence: CASHGGQGPAGELFF. The DNA for the CDR3 is TGTGCCAGCCACGGGGGACAGGGACCCGCCGGGGAGCTGTTTTTT.

The J gene is TRBJ1-6, the V gene TRBV10-3, with a possible D match to TRBD1 (6 bases). Per the germline V gene, CDR1 is ENHRY and CDR2 is SYGVKD. Trimming stripped 6 bases from V and 10 bases from J, with 16 bases between. This CDR3 comprises 14 residues. DNA for the CDR3: TGTGCCATCAGGAGGGGGGGTAATTACTCACCCCTCCACTTT. Its translation is CAIRRGGNYSPLHF.

The chain is built from TRBV6-1 and TRBJ1-2, with TRBD1 identical over 8 bases. J lost 4 bases, V lost 3 bases, and 10 bases had no gene match. The V gene's germline CDR1 is MNHNS and CDR2 SASEGT. This CDR3 is built from 16 residues. The CDR3 protein is CASSDAGQGGGYGYTF. For the CDR3, the DNA is TGTGCCAGCAGTGATGCCGGACAGGGCGGAGGCTATGGCTACACCTTC.

The chain carries TRBV30 and TRBJ1-5; D remains unclear. This CDR3 is built from 13 residues. Trimming left V 1 base short and J 4 bases short, with 8 bases between. Germline V gives CDR1 GTSNPN, CDR2 SVGIG (reference sequence). As DNA, the CDR3 is TGTGCCTGGAGTGCCGGCAGTAATCAGCCCCAGCATTTT. This encodes CAWSAGSNQPQHF.

The chain couples TRBV7-8 to TRBJ2-5, with a weak D call TRBD1 (8 bases). This CDR3 is built from 14 residues. Germline lookup yields CDR1 SGHVS and CDR2 FQNEAQ. The V gene lost 6 bases and the J gene lost 4 bases, with 15 bases spanning the gap. The CDR3 bases are TGTGCCAGCAGAAGTACAGGGGGGGGAGAGACCCAGTACTTC. Translation gives CASRSTGGGETQYF. Filled out from reference TRBV7-8 and TRBJ2-5, the complete variable domain reads GAGVSQSPRYKVAKRGQDVALRCDPISGHVSLFWYQQALGQGPEFLTYFQNEAQLDKSGLPSDRFFAERPEGSVSTLKIQRTQQEDSAVYLCASRSTGGGETQYFGPGTRLLVL.

The chain couples TRBV4-2 to TRBJ2-3; tentative D call: TRBD1 (6 bases). The CDR3 is made up of 15 amino acids. V lost 1 base, J lost 0 bases, and 8 bases lay in between. The germline CDR1 and CDR2 sequences are LGHNA and YNFKEQ. CDR3 sequence: CASSQVGQSTDTQYF. CDR3 bases: TGTGCCAGCAGCCAAGTTGGACAGAGCACAGATACGCAGTATTTT.

For this clone: Other nucleotide sequences in the sample specify the same CDR3. This sequence joins TRBV30 and TRBJ1-5; unclear D gene. The V end lost 0 bases, the J end lost 7 bases, and 7 bases lay between the germline ends. The CDR3 runs 12 residues. Per germline, CDR1 GTSNPN and CDR2 SVGIG (reference sequence). This CDR3 is CAWSVPGQPQHF. The CDR3, as DNA: TGTGCCTGGAGTGTACCGGGGCAGCCCCAGCATTTT. Drawing the rest from reference TRBV30 and TRBJ1-5, the complete variable domain is SQTIHQWPATLVQPVGSPLSLECTVEGTSNPNLYWYRQAAGRGLQLLFYSVGIGQISSEVPQNLSASRPQDRQFILSSKKLLLSDSGFYLCAWSVPGQPQHFGDGTRLSIL.

In DNA form, the CDR3 reads TGTGCCAGCAGTTACTCGACTAGGGGTTCACCCCTCCACTTT. It translates to CASSYSTRGSPLHF. This chain uses TRBV6-5 with TRBJ1-6, with D possibly TRBD1 on 5 matching bases. Germline lookup yields CDR1 MNHEY and CDR2 SVGAGI. Trimming left V 0 bases short and J 9 bases short, with 9 bases between. This CDR3 has 14 residues.